This TCR beta chain was captured by sequencing in a study of HIV-infected patients and healthy controls. The study, taken as a whole, reports: HIV-infected repertoires had significantly higher mean Gini indices than controls, possibly reflecting oligoclonality.

Germline V lookup: CDR1 SGHRS, CDR2 YFSETQ. V lost 2 bases, J lost 0 bases, and 8 bases lay in between. CDR3 length: 15 amino acids. Whole blood was used without fractionation, so all unsorted peripheral T cells were included. This clonotype came up a few times. Its specificity is unknown. Alpha and beta constant-region primers primed reverse transcription of approximately 460 ng RNA. Separate chain-specific third strand synthesis with multiplexing indices produced the alpha and beta libraries. TCRdb independently ran MiXCR on the 5' RACE reads; one entry per CDR3 protein. The data contain roughly 9,800 distinct CDR3 sequences, more than 9% of them singletons.

Sample: blood, taken before antiretroviral therapy. The origin of this receptor is an adult with HIV infection. This chain uses TRBV5-1 with TRBJ2-2; D remains ambiguous. The CDR3 sequence is CASSLGQTNTGELFF. CDR3 coding DNA: TGCGCCAGCAGCTTAGGCCAGACGAACACCGGGGAGCTGTTTTTT.